This T cell receptor beta chain emerged from a study of T cells in Graves' hyperthyroidism and ophthalmopathy. Study summary: Blood from the periphery was taken at initial diagnosis, before any treatment.

There were TCR beta CDR3 regions amplified from RNA transcripts. First-round RT-PCR of the TCR CDR3 relied on the HTBI primer set. Via MiXCR, TCRdb re-called the multiplex PCR reads, giving one row per CDR3 protein. The table lists a few hundred thousand distinct CDR3 sequences, less than 25% of them singletons. This CDR3 is built from 12 residues. Germline V gene data show CDR1 as KGHDR and CDR2 as SFDVKD. Trimming left V 2 bases short and J 7 bases short, with 8 bases between. This clonotype was seen at least ten times. Patients having uncontrolled infection, another autoimmune disease, pregnancy or lactation were not included. The PBMCs studied were ones that came from 10 ml fresh peripheral blood.

The sample comprised blood. This chain joins TRBV24-1 and TRBJ2-7; no firm D call. The receptor comes from a man between 18 and 35 years old with Graves' hyperthyroidism. CDR3 DNA: TGTGCCACCAGTGATTCCCGGGCGGAGCAGTACTTC. Translation gives CATSDSRAEQYF.